The T cell receptor (beta chain) under discussion was sequenced for a study of prognosis after radiotherapy for stage I lung cancer. Study summary: The study included fourteen patients with newly diagnosed primary stage I lung tumors and roughly 5 with oligometastatic NSCLC after surgical resection of the primary tumor. General study points: Unique TCR clone counts dropped after stereotactic body radiation therapy, from a median of around 10,000 to 6,900.

Trimming pared 5 bases from V and 7 bases from J, leaving 15 bases between. This CDR3 has 13 amino acids. From germline, CDR1 is SGHAT and CDR2 FQNNGV. Every patient was node-negative on CT and PET/CT and lacked prior chemotherapy, radiotherapy or other malignancies. Amplification of TCR beta CDR3 from genomic DNA used two-round multiplex PCR. The first round of PCR was done with primers that matched each TRBV and TRBJ gene. TCRdb passed the multiplex PCR reads through MiXCR, listing each CDR3 protein once. This sample has around 60,000 distinct CDR3 sequences, with around 27% found just once. In its sample, this clonotype was seen many times. Its cognate antigen is unknown.

Sequencing was performed on PBMCs, taken before or after stereotactic body radiation therapy (not recorded which). V usage is TRBV11-2 and J usage is TRBJ2-7; D possibly matches TRBD1 or TRBD2 (5 bases each). The sequence came from a donor of 50 years or more with non-small cell lung cancer. This CDR3 reads CASSPFQEGEQYF. CDR3 sequence (DNA): TGTGCCAGCAGCCCTTTCCAAGAGGGGGAGCAGTACTTC.